The 27 T cell receptor beta chains listed next were all sequenced from one sample in a study of shared clonotypes between healthy human individuals. The assay was immunoSEQ multiplex PCR, and TCRdb's table has in-frame clones only and misses some. The sample has some 580,000 clones, around 97% seen once. What was sequenced was naive CD4+ T cells sorted from blood. The subset denotes: CD45RA+ positively selected. These receptors were collected from a woman in her twenties or thirties in good health.

A note on this clone: The sample carries other DNA sequences with the same CDR3. The V gene is TRBV18, the J gene TRBJ2-5; D is undetermined. With 5 bases removed from V and 1 base from J, the gap between germline ends came to 2 bases. The CDR3 sequence is 11 residues long. Germline lookup yields CDR1 KGHSH and CDR2 LQKENI. The CDR3 nucleotides read TGTGCCAGCTCAACCCAAGAGACCCAGTACTTC. Protein: CASSTQETQYF.

The sample holds one count of this clone. V and J are TRBV5-1 and TRBJ2-1; D may be TRBD1 or TRBD2 (5 bases each). Trimming took 2 bases from V and 8 from J, leaving 17 bases between them. The CDR3 loop spans 15 amino acids. Germline V gene data show CDR1 as SGHRS and CDR2 as YFSETQ. The CDR3 nucleotides read TGCGCCAGCAGCTTCACGGGACCCACCAAGGATGAGCAGTTCTTC. Amino acid sequence: CASSFTGPTKDEQFF.

This chain links TRBV2 with TRBJ1-3, with a possible D match to TRBD1 (5 bases). The CDR3 spans 13 residues. V shed 10 bases and J shed 0 bases, with 10 bases lying between them. Germline V gene sequence: CDR1 SNHLY, CDR2 FYNNEI. CDR3 nucleotide sequence: TGTGCCAACGACAGTTTCTCTGGAAACACCATATATTTT. Its translation: CANDSFSGNTIYF.

The chain combines TRBV19 with TRBJ2-1; TRBD1 aligns across 7 bases. CDR3 size: 15 residues. Germline CDR1 LNHDA, CDR2 SQIVND (reference sequence). J was trimmed by 1 base and V by 6 bases; bases with no gene match: 6. The DNA for the CDR3 is TGTGCCAGTAGAAGACAGGGTATTTCCTACAATGAGCAGTTCTTC. This sequence encodes CASRRQGISYNEQFF.

This rearrangement joins TRBV5-1 to TRBJ2-1; 12 nucleotides align to TRBD2. This CDR3 spans 15 amino acids. Trimming at V came to 4 bases and at J to 8 bases, leaving 7 bases not matched to a gene. In germline, CDR1 is SGHRS, CDR2 YFSETQ. The DNA of the CDR3 is TGCGCCAGCAGCCCTAGCGGGAGGGCCCTCGATGAGCAGTTCTTC. This translates into CASSPSGRALDEQFF.

J is TRBJ2-7 and V is TRBV6-1, with TRBD1 matching 7 bases. The CDR3 runs 15 residues. V was pared by 2 bases and J by 0 bases, with 4 bases of the junction left unmatched. Germline CDR1 and CDR2: MNHNS and SASEGT. In DNA form, the CDR3 reads TGTGCCAGCAGTGAAACGGGACAGCCCTCCTACGAGCAGTACTTC. As protein: CASSETGQPSYEQYF.

The chain employs TRBV10-1 and TRBJ2-5; D unclear. The last part of the DNA fits TRBJ2-7 better; the J call may be wrong. This CDR3 has 13 amino acids. CDR1 and CDR2 from the germline V gene are WNHNN and SYGVQD (reference sequence). CDR3 sequence (DNA): TGCGCCAGCAGTGAAAACGGCGGCTACGAGCAGTACTTC. As protein: CASSENGGYEQYF.

The rearrangement links TRBV28 to TRBJ1-2; the D gene is possibly TRBD1 (6 bases). The germline V gene has CDR1 MDHEN and CDR2 SYDVKM. The CDR3 has 18 amino acids. V lost 5 bases and J lost 4, with 26 bases in between. Here the CDR3 reads CASSPRRKTGNFIYGYTF. DNA of the CDR3: TGTGCCAGCAGTCCGCGCCGTAAAACAGGGAATTTTATCTATGGCTACACCTTC.

The chain uses TRBV28 and TRBJ2-7; 7 positions agree with TRBD1. The CDR3 is 15 amino acids. In germline, CDR1 is MDHEN, CDR2 SYDVKM. The junction had 14 bases not matched to a gene; V was cut back by 7 bases and J by 5 bases. CDR3: CASTLEPGQVHEQYF. In DNA, the CDR3 is TGTGCCAGCACCCTAGAACCAGGACAGGTTCACGAGCAGTACTTC.

This chain links TRBV6-5 with TRBJ1-1, with unresolved D. This CDR3 has 15 amino acids. Germline CDR1 reads MNHEY; CDR2 reads SVGAGI. V lost 7 bases to trimming and J lost 5 bases, with 20 bases between them. The CDR3 loop is CASTAARRISTEAFF. The CDR3 nucleotides are TGTGCCAGCACGGCCGCGCGCAGGATCTCGACTGAAGCTTTCTTT.

The gene calls are TRBV28 and TRBJ2-3; D remains unclear. The CDR3 runs 11 residues. Trimming cost V 6 bases and J 6 bases, with 7 bases left between them. From germline, CDR1 is MDHEN and CDR2 SYDVKM. The CDR3 is CASSRSDTQYF. For the CDR3, the DNA is TGTGCCAGCAGCCGCTCTGATACGCAGTATTTT. Using reference TRBV28 and TRBJ2-3 for the parts outside the CDR3, the full variable domain is DVKVTQSSRYLVKRTGEKVFLECVQDMDHENMFWYRQDPGLGLRLIYFSYDVKMKEKGDIPEGYSVSREKKERFSLILESASTNQTSMYLCASSRSDTQYFGPGTRLTVL.

This chain links TRBV9 with TRBJ2-7; D is possibly TRBD2 (5 bases). Trimming stripped 0 bases from V and 6 bases from J, with 13 bases between. CDR3 length: 14 residues. Germline CDR1 reads SGDLS; CDR2 reads YYNGEE. The DNA for the CDR3 is TGTGCCAGCAGCGTAGCACAAGGAGGTCGCGAGCAGTACTTC. As protein: CASSVAQGGREQYF.

The chain uses TRBV18 and TRBJ1-2; weak D call: TRBD1 (5 bases). The CDR3 is made up of 12 amino acids. Germline lookup yields CDR1 KGHSH and CDR2 LQKENI. V was shortened by 3 bases and J by 8 bases, with 10 bases between the two germline ends. CDR3 sequence (DNA): TGTGCCAGCTCACCGAATCAGGGCGGCTACACCTTC. Its translation: CASSPNQGGYTF.

The chain combines TRBV7-8 with TRBJ1-4; possible D gene TRBD1, 5 bases. The CDR3 has 15 amino acids. V gave up 6 bases and J gave up 8 bases, with 19 bases separating them. Germline V gene data show CDR1 as SGHVS and CDR2 as FQNEAQ. CDR3: CASSPSWGGVEKLFF. For the CDR3, the DNA is TGTGCCAGCAGTCCTTCCTGGGGGGGAGTCGAAAAACTGTTTTTT.

The chain uses TRBV2 and TRBJ1-4, with 12 bases fitting TRBD1. Germline CDR1 reads SNHLY; CDR2 reads FYNNEI. The ends lost 6 bases at V and 10 bases at J; junction bases unmatched: 9. The CDR3 sequence is 15 residues long. The DNA of the CDR3 is TGTGCCAGCAGCCATCCGGGACAGGGGGCTGTAAAACTGTTTTTT. This encodes CASSHPGQGAVKLFF.

J is TRBJ2-1 and V is TRBV7-9, with 8 positions matching TRBD2. Trimming removed 2 bases from V and 8 bases from J; junction bases left unmatched: 8. The germline V gene has CDR1 SEHNR and CDR2 FQNEAQ (reference sequence). CDR3 length: 15 amino acids. The CDR3 is CASSLSGRGSDEQFF. CDR3 bases: TGTGCCAGCAGCTTAAGCGGGAGAGGCAGCGATGAGCAGTTCTTC.

This chain joins TRBV6-4 and TRBJ1-1; D gene unclear. The CDR3 totals 14 residues. V was clipped by 5 bases and J by 3 bases, with 13 bases between them. Germline V CDR1 and CDR2: MRHNA, SNTAGT. The CDR3 region has the DNA TGTGCCAGCAGTAGGACTGGTCTTGACACTGAAGCTTTCTTT. Its protein is CASSRTGLDTEAFF.

This clone occurred once. The rearrangement uses TRBV9 and TRBJ2-7; D is ambiguous. The ends were cut back, 0 bases at V and 2 bases at J, with 9 bases in the middle. From germline, CDR1 is SGDLS and CDR2 YYNGEE. CDR3 length equals 14 residues. DNA for the CDR3: TGTGCCAGCAGCGTAGGTACAGCTACCTACGAGCAGTACTTC. Its protein product is CASSVGTATYEQYF.

The chain carries TRBV27 and TRBJ2-6; 7 positions agree with TRBD2. The CDR3 consists of 16 residues. Germline lookup yields CDR1 MNHEY and CDR2 SMNVEV (reference sequence). V shed 3 bases, J shed 6 bases, and the junction held 8 bases outside the gene matches. CDR3 sequence reads: CASSLGRAPAANVLTF. CDR3 DNA sequence: TGTGCCAGCAGTTTGGGGAGGGCCCCCGCGGCCAACGTCCTGACTTTC.

The CDR3 DNA reads TGCGCCAGCAGCTTGGCCCCCGGCGGGGGCACAGATACGCAGTATTTT. Protein product: CASSLAPGGGTDTQYF. The chain uses TRBV5-1 and TRBJ2-3; a weak D match, TRBD2 (6 bases). Trimming stripped 0 bases from V and 1 base from J, with 12 bases between. This CDR3 contains 16 residues. The germline CDR1 and CDR2 sequences are SGHRS and YFSETQ.

The rearrangement links TRBV9 to TRBJ2-7; either TRBD1 or TRBD2 may supply D (5 bases each). Trimming stripped 4 bases from V and 2 bases from J, with 22 bases between. Germline assignment: CDR1 SGDLS and CDR2 YYNGEE. This CDR3 region has 17 residues. The CDR3 protein is CASSSTLTLRGAYEQYF. The CDR3 DNA reads TGTGCCAGCAGCTCCACCTTGACGTTGAGAGGGGCCTACGAGCAGTACTTC.

This clone was found a few times. This sequence joins TRBV15 and TRBJ1-5, with D maybe TRBD1 (6 bases). The germline gives CDR1 LNHNV, CDR2 YYDKDF (reference sequence). This CDR3 is built from 15 residues. Trimming stripped 0 bases from V and 6 bases from J, with 12 bases between. CDR3 amino acids: CATSRDRRGSQPQHF. The CDR3 coding sequence is TGTGCCACCAGCAGAGATCGCAGGGGCTCTCAGCCCCAGCATTTT.

This clone was observed a single time. CDR3 sequence (DNA): TGTGCCAGCAGCTTAGCTAGGGGGGCCACAGATACGCAGTATTTT. Its translation: CASSLARGATDTQYF. The V gene is TRBV7-2, the J gene TRBJ2-3; D is perhaps TRBD1 or TRBD2 (6 bases each). The CDR3 length is 15 residues. Germline CDR1 SGHTA, CDR2 FQGNSA. Trimming left V 0 bases short and J 2 bases short, with 9 bases between.

The chain employs TRBV5-4 and TRBJ1-2; TRBD1 might be the D (6 bases). The CDR3 runs 14 residues. Trimming cost V 2 bases and J 3 bases, with 11 bases left between them. Germline CDR1 SGHNT, CDR2 YYREEE (reference sequence). The chain's CDR3 is CASSFGGEDYGYTF. CDR3 bases: TGTGCCAGCAGCTTTGGGGGCGAGGACTATGGCTACACCTTC.

V is TRBV28 and J is TRBJ1-2; 7 bases match TRBD1. V shed 5 bases and J 2 bases; nucleotides not matched to a gene: 8. This CDR3 is built from 15 residues. Germline V gives CDR1 MDHEN, CDR2 SYDVKM. CDR3 nucleotides: TGTGCCAGCAGTCCCTTCCGACAGGGCAACTATGGCTACACCTTC. Encoded protein: CASSPFRQGNYGYTF.

Worth noting for this clone: At one boundary the junction diverges from the germline segment, which might be a read error. The CDR3 here is CASSLGGQNGELFF. The CDR3 bases are TGTGCCAGCAGCCTAGGGGGACAGAACGGGGAGCTGTTTTTT. The chain recombines TRBV13 with TRBJ2-2; 7 bases align to TRBD1. Germline loops: CDR1 PRHDT, CDR2 FYEKMQ (reference sequence). This CDR3 region has 14 residues.

The CDR3 nucleotides read TGCGCCAGCAGCCCTGAAGGGACTAGCGCTAGAGAGACCCAGTACTTC. Residues: CASSPEGTSARETQYF. The chain couples TRBV5-1 to TRBJ2-5; 10 bases match TRBD2. CDR3 length: 16 amino acids. The V gene end was trimmed by 4 bases and the J gene end by 4 bases; junction bases not matched to a gene: 10. CDR1 SGHRS and CDR2 YFSETQ come from the germline V gene.